This TCR beta chain was sequenced in a study of blood T cell repertoires in COVID-19. Study context: Acute and convalescent COVID-19 samples came from the United States, Italy and Spain. In each case, the material was cDNA or gDNA derived from T cells, B-cell-depleted T cells, or PBMCs.

The CDR3 contains 15 residues. The V end lost 2 bases, the J end lost 5 bases, and 12 bases lay between the germline ends. Germline CDR1 is MGHRA and CDR2 is YSYEKL. The method was immunoSEQ multiplex PCR; TCRdb's version includes in-frame clones alone and lacks a portion of them. The sample holds about 280,000 clones; more than 80% are singletons and the top ten take approximately 4%. Across about two dozen US areas, participants ranged in age from about 18 to 90 years. Participants were placed into cohorts based on the clinical history they reported. Sequencing used PBMCs or T cells enriched from blood (not recorded which). The V gene is TRBV4-1, the J gene TRBJ2-2; a possible D gene is TRBD2 (6 bases). The TCR was taken from a woman aged 25 to 39 with acute COVID-19. For the CDR3, the DNA is TGCGCCAGCAGCCAACGGGTTCGGGAGACCGGGGAGCTGTTTTTT. Residues: CASSQRVRETGELFF.